This entry describes one T cell receptor beta chain. Germline V gene sequence: CDR1 LNHDA, CDR2 SQIVND (reference sequence). The CDR3 sequence is 18 residues long. J gave up 3 bases and V 5 bases, and 9 bases lay outside the gene matches. The data are from a study of technical replicates of blood from a few donors. Produced via immunoSEQ multiplex PCR; TCRdb's table is partial and in-frame only. The profile shows approximately 97,000 clones, approximately 96% of them singletons. Sequencing used T cells isolated from PBMCs. The TCR sequence derives from a human donor in good health. J is TRBJ2-1 and V is TRBV19; TRBD2 aligns across 14 bases. The CDR3 coding sequence is TGTGCCAGTAGTTCCGGGACTAGCGGGAGACCTCACTACAATGAGCAGTTCTTC. Translated, it gives CASSSGTSGRPHYNEQFF.